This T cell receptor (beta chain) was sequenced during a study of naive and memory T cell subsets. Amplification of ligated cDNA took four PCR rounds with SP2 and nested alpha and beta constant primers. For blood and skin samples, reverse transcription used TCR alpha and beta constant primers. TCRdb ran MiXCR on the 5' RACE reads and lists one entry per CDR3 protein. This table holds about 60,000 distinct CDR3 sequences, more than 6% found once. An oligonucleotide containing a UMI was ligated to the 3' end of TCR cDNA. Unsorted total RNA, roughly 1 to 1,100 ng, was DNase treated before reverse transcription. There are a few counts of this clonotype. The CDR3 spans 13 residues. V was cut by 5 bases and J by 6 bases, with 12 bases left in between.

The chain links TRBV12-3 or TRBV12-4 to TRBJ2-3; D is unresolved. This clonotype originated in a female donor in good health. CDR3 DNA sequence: TGTGCCAGCAGTGCGAACCGGGTGGATACGCAGTATTTT. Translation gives CASSANRVDTQYF.